This TCR beta chain originates from a study of T cell changes during pregnancy in multiple sclerosis. The germline gives CDR1 SNHLY, CDR2 FYNNEI. V shed 6 bases and J shed 4 bases, with 9 bases lying between them. This CDR3 spans 12 amino acids. Libraries were prepared by immunoSEQ multiplex PCR; TCRdb keeps only in-frame clonotypes and omits some of them. The sample lists about 59,000 clones, approximately 90% occurring once. The chain recombines TRBV2 with TRBJ1-2; tentative D call: TRBD1 (5 bases). The receptor was derived from a female donor in good health, enrolled as a control in a pregnancy study. The sample consisted of peripheral blood, taken in the third trimester of pregnancy. The DNA for the CDR3 is TGTGCCAGCAGCTACGACAGCTATGGCTACACCTTC. Encoded protein: CASSYDSYGYTF.